This T cell receptor beta chain was found in a study of neurological immune-mediated disorders. This clonotype was picked up many times. 5'RACE generated cDNA with 10-nucleotide random UMIs. TCRdb independently ran MiXCR on the 5' RACE reads; one entry per CDR3 protein. This sample has over 45,000 distinct CDR3 sequences; about 4% occur once, and the top ten carry roughly 2%. The germline V gene encodes CDR1 DFQATT and CDR2 SNEGSKA (reference sequence). This CDR3 region has 15 residues. Trimming took 5 bases from V and 4 from J; bases not matched to a gene: 12. Sequenced: CD4+ T cells from blood. This chain uses TRBV20-1 with TRBJ2-7; 9 nucleotides align to TRBD1. This TCR derives from a middle-aged woman with multiple sclerosis. The CDR3: CSAEDRGQTLYEQYF. DNA for the CDR3: TGCAGTGCTGAGGACAGGGGCCAGACCCTATACGAGCAGTACTTC.